Below, 14 T cell receptor beta chains from the same sample are listed, as sequenced in a study of OX40 agonist ivuxolimab in advanced cancers. Here immunoSEQ multiplex PCR was the method, and the copy in TCRdb shows in-frame clones only, minus some. Of 65,000 to 85,000 clones in the sample, more than 70% are singletons; the top ten hold 9% to 10%. The sample in question was CD4+ or CD8+ T cells sorted from blood, obtained in a trial of the OX40 agonist ivuxolimab. The source of these receptors is an adult with an advanced solid tumor such as melanoma, head and neck, liver or kidney cancer.

Here the CDR3 DNA reads TGTGCCAGCAGTTTATCGAGGGTAGAGACCTACAATGAGCAGTTCTTC. Translation: CASSLSRVETYNEQFF. The chain combines TRBV28 with TRBJ2-1; maybe TRBD2 (5 bases). Germline CDR1 is MDHEN and CDR2 is SYDVKM. Trimming stripped 1 base from V and 2 bases from J, with 12 bases between. The CDR3 contains 16 residues.

The V and J genes are TRBV28 and TRBJ1-2; the match to TRBD1 covers 7 bases. The CDR3 runs 14 residues. Losses at the gene ends were 4 bases for V and 4 bases for J; bases not matched to a gene: 6. Germline CDR1 is MDHEN and CDR2 is SYDVKM. The CDR3 sequence: CASSYPTGTYGYTF. As DNA, the CDR3 is TGTGCCAGCAGTTACCCGACAGGGACCTATGGCTACACCTTC.

The chain links TRBV6-1 to TRBJ2-6; D uncertain. Trimming took off 3 bases at V and 0 bases at J, with 9 bases between the two ends. In germline, CDR1 is MNHNS, CDR2 SASEGT. This CDR3 has 16 amino acids. The CDR3 spells CASSEDGPSGANVLTF. As DNA, the CDR3 is TGTGCCAGCAGTGAGGACGGACCCTCTGGGGCCAACGTCCTGACTTTC.

CDR3 loop: CATSPRGDRETQYF. DNA for the CDR3: TGTGCCACCAGCCCCCGGGGGGATAGGGAGACCCAGTACTTC. The chain has TRBV15 and TRBJ2-5, with 7 bases lining up with TRBD2. CDR1 is LNHNV and CDR2 is YYDKDF in the germline V gene (reference sequence). The CDR3 runs to 14 residues. Losses at the gene ends were 5 bases for V and 5 bases for J; bases not matched to a gene: 8.

The chain joins TRBV6-5 to TRBJ2-1; no firm D call. V was pared by 6 bases and J by 0 bases, with 12 bases between. The CDR3 sequence is 15 residues long. Germline CDR1 MNHEY, CDR2 SVGAGI. The CDR3 here is CASRADLNSYNEQFF. In nucleotides, the CDR3 is TGTGCCAGCAGGGCAGACTTGAACTCCTACAATGAGCAGTTCTTC.

The chain combines TRBV6-6 with TRBJ1-2; 8 bases align to TRBD1. The CDR3 is made up of 13 amino acids. Germline values: CDR1 MNHNY, CDR2 SVGAGI (reference sequence). V gave up 6 bases and J gave up 8 bases; unmatched junction bases: 8. In nucleotides, the CDR3 is TGTGCCAGCAGGCAGGGGGCGCGTTTCGGCTACACCTTC. Translation gives CASRQGARFGYTF.

The V gene is TRBV11-3, the J gene TRBJ1-2, with unresolved D. CDR3 length: 11 amino acids. From germline, CDR1 is SGHNT and CDR2 YENEEA. Trimming left V 10 bases short and J 1 base short, with 7 bases between. CDR3 DNA sequence: TGTGCCAACCCAGTTAACTATGGCTACACCTTC. Its translation is CANPVNYGYTF. Full variable domain (outside the CDR3, taken from reference TRBV11-3 and TRBJ1-2): EAGVVQSPRYKIIEKKQPVAFWCNPISGHNTLYWYLQNLGQGPELLIRYENEEAVDDSQLPKDRFSAERLKGVDSTLKIQPAELGDSAVYLCANPVNYGYTFGSGTRLTVV.

This sequence joins TRBV4-1 and TRBJ1-2; D unclear. V lost 5 bases to trimming and J lost 3 bases, with 13 bases between them. CDR1 is MGHRA, CDR2 YSYEKL, per germline. The CDR3 has 14 amino acids. The CDR3 region has the DNA TGCGCCAGCAGCTCCCCGGGAGGAGACTATGGCTACACCTTC. Its protein is CASSSPGGDYGYTF.

The chain joins TRBV7-9 to TRBJ2-7; TRBD1 aligns across 7 bases. Trimming removed 5 bases from V and 2 bases from J; junction bases left unmatched: 9. There are 15 residues in the CDR3. Germline V gene data show CDR1 as SEHNR and CDR2 as FQNEAQ (reference sequence). CDR3: CASSPGHGQAYEQYF. CDR3 sequence (DNA): TGTGCCAGCAGCCCGGGGCACGGACAGGCCTACGAGCAGTACTTC.

The J gene is TRBJ2-1, the V gene TRBV7-3; the D gene is possibly TRBD1 (5 bases). Germline lookup yields CDR1 SGHTA and CDR2 FQGTGA. This CDR3 spans 13 amino acids. With 8 bases removed from V and 7 bases from J, the gap between germline ends came to 15 bases. In nucleotides, the CDR3 is TGTGCCAGCGGCAGACAGCACACAAATGAGCAGTTCTTC. Translated: CASGRQHTNEQFF.

The chain recombines TRBV5-6 with TRBJ2-7; D uncertain. The CDR3 sequence is 14 residues long. The V and J ends lost 3 bases and 5 bases respectively, with 15 bases between them. Germline CDR1 reads SGHDT; CDR2 reads YYEEEE. CDR3 residues: CASSSPMAPDEQYF. Here the CDR3 DNA reads TGTGCCAGCAGCTCCCCAATGGCACCTGACGAGCAGTACTTC.

The J gene is TRBJ2-5, the V gene TRBV6-1; D gene unclear. Germline values: CDR1 MNHNS, CDR2 SASEGT. The length of the CDR3 is 13 residues. Trimming took 7 bases from V and 7 from J, leaving 16 bases between them. This chain's CDR3 is CASTTRSSGTQYF. The CDR3 DNA reads as TGTGCCAGCACAACCCGGAGTTCGGGGACCCAGTACTTC.

On this clone itself: The germline gene is not matched at one end of the junction; a read error may be the cause. The chain employs TRBV18 and TRBJ1-5; tentative D call: TRBD1 (6 bases). Per germline, CDR1 KGHSH and CDR2 LQKENI. This CDR3 is built from 15 residues. The CDR3 DNA sequence: TGTGCCAGCTCCCCACCCGGGGGGCGAGAACAGCCCCAGCATTTT. It codes for CASSPPGGREQPQHF.

The chain couples TRBV20-1 to TRBJ1-2; D is perhaps TRBD1 (5 bases). V shed 3 bases and J shed 13 bases, with 15 bases lying between them. Germline assignment: CDR1 DFQATT and CDR2 SNEGSKA (reference sequence). This CDR3 has 11 residues. CDR3 nucleotides: TGCAGTGCTAGTCCGGGACTTAGTGTCACCTTC. It encodes CSASPGLSVTF.